This TCR beta chain comes out of a study of T cell clonality in common variable immunodeficiency. Study-wide results and caveats: T cell subpopulation sequencing would be needed to explain CVID clonality. Common variable immunodeficiency TCR beta sequences reportedly had fewer deletions and N-nucleotide insertions. CVID patient heterogeneity limited repertoire-clinical complication correlations.

Blood samples were heparinized, roughly 5 to 8.5 ml per donor. Germline V lookup: CDR1 SEHNR, CDR2 FQNEAQ (reference sequence). This CDR3 is 13 amino acids long. This clone has more than one count but fewer than ten. Its cognate antigen is unknown. The CDR3 extends 3 residues past the end of the read, so its final part is completed from the germline J gene. Only in-frame clones appear in the TCRdb table, and some are missing; sequencing was by immunoSEQ multiplex PCR. This sample has about 40,000 clones, each found more than once. The V call is TRBV7-9, the J call TRBJ1-1; 8 nucleotides agree with TRBD1. The source material was peripheral blood mononuclear cells. The clonotype comes from a person aged 18 to 75 in good health. The CDR3 sequence is CASSPDREYEAFF. CDR3 bases read: TGTGCCAGCAGTCCGGACAGGGAATACGAG.